Following are 16 T cell receptor beta chains from one sample sequenced in a study of CD8+CD57+ T cells in acquired aplastic anemia. Patients sequenced had flow cytometry evidence of CD8+CD57+ cell expansion. TCR beta VDJ and CDR3 profiling used genomic DNA as template. Via MiXCR, TCRdb re-called the reads, giving one row per CDR3 protein. The data hold 400,000 to 600,000 distinct CDR3 sequences, with about a third observed a single time. Sample: sorted CD4+, CD8+, or CD8+CD57+ T cells (not recorded which) from PBMCs. The source of these receptors is a human donor with aplastic anemia.

This clonotype was recorded many times. This sequence joins TRBV10-3 and TRBJ1-1, with D perhaps matching TRBD1 (6 bases). The germline V gene has CDR1 ENHRY and CDR2 SYGVKD. Trimming removed 3 bases from V and 0 bases from J, with 17 bases in between. This CDR3 has 17 residues. This chain's CDR3 is CAISDGGGLWMNTEAFF. CDR3 DNA sequence: TGTGCCATCAGTGACGGGGGGGGCCTGTGGATGAACACTGAAGCTTTCTTT.

A note on this clonotype: Given a much more abundant clone one base away, this may be a read error. J is TRBJ1-6 and V is TRBV9; the D gene is possibly TRBD1 (5 bases). Germline lookup yields CDR1 SGDLS and CDR2 YYNGEE. The CDR3 has 16 amino acids. The CDR3 nucleotides are TGTGCCAGCAGCGTATTCCCGGACACCTATAATTCACCCCTCCGCTTT. It yields the protein CASSVFPDTYNSPLRF.

This clonotype was seen repeatedly, ten times or more. The chain has TRBV2 and TRBJ1-1; D possibly corresponds to TRBD1 (5 bases). The CDR3 loop spans 14 amino acids. V was clipped by 5 bases and J by 4 bases, with 14 bases between them. In germline, CDR1 is SNHLY, CDR2 FYNNEI. CDR3 nucleotide sequence: TGTGCCAGCAGTTCCGACGCCGGGGCCACTGAAGCTTTCTTT. This sequence encodes CASSSDAGATEAFF. The variable domain in full, with the rest retrieved from reference TRBV2 and TRBJ1-1, is EPEVTQTPSHQVTQMGQEVILRCVPISNHLYFYWYRQILGQKVEFLVSFYNNEISEKSEIFDDQFSVERPDGSNFTLKIRSTKLEDSAMYFCASSSDAGATEAFFGQGTRLTVV.

This clonotype was observed once. V gene TRBV7-2 combines with J gene TRBJ2-5; D possibly corresponds to TRBD1 (6 bases). There are 16 residues in the CDR3. From germline, CDR1 is SGHTA and CDR2 FQGNSA. V was clipped by 5 bases and J by 0 bases, with 16 bases between them. CDR3 loop: CASSPGWGRNQETQYF. The DNA of the CDR3 is TGTGCCAGCAGCCCTGGATGGGGGCGGAACCAAGAGACCCAGTACTTC.

This chain joins TRBV6-1 and TRBJ1-1; D is uncertain. In germline, CDR1 is MNHNS, CDR2 SASEGT. The CDR3 consists of 13 residues. Deletions cut 6 bases from V and 1 base from J, with 9 bases between. The CDR3 spells CASRLKGNTEAFF. As DNA, the CDR3 is TGTGCCAGCAGACTGAAGGGGAACACTGAAGCTTTCTTT.

This clonotype was counted a few times. The chain employs TRBV5-1 and TRBJ2-7, with D perhaps TRBD2 (6 bases). Trimming took off 0 bases at V and 4 bases at J, with 20 bases between the two ends. CDR1 SGHRS and CDR2 YFSETQ come from the germline V gene. The CDR3 covers 17 residues. The CDR3 loop reads CASSLDRIPGAGYEQYF. CDR3 nucleotides: TGCGCCAGCAGCTTGGACCGGATACCGGGAGCAGGATACGAGCAGTACTTC.

This clonotype has a handful of counts. The chain uses TRBV4-3 and TRBJ2-1, with 13 bases that match TRBD2. This CDR3 has 15 amino acids. The V segment lost 0 bases and the J segment 9 bases; nucleotides outside the gene matches: 2. Germline loops: CDR1 LGHNA, CDR2 YSLEER. CDR3 protein: CASSQELAGGREQFF. CDR3 nucleotides: TGCGCCAGCAGCCAAGAACTAGCGGGGGGGCGTGAGCAGTTCTTC.

The chain carries TRBV6-5 and TRBJ1-4; no firm D call. The CDR3 spans 16 residues. Germline V lookup: CDR1 MNHEY, CDR2 SVGAGI. V lost 4 bases and J lost 8, with 20 bases in between. The CDR3 DNA sequence: TGTGCCAGCAGTTCCGAACGTCGAGATACAAGAGAAAAACTGTTTTTT. This codes for CASSSERRDTREKLFF.

This clonotype was seen more than once but under ten times. V and J are TRBV11-2 and TRBJ1-3; 8 nucleotides line up with TRBD1. CDR3 length: 18 residues. V gave up 2 bases and J gave up 3 bases; unmatched junction bases: 12. Germline-derived CDR1 and CDR2 are SGHAT and FQNNGV. The CDR3 loop is CASSLNSQGVGSGNTIYF. CDR3 nucleotide sequence: TGTGCCAGCAGCTTAAATTCACAGGGGGTGGGCAGTGGAAACACCATATATTTT.

This clonotype was seen repeatedly, ten times or more. The chain links TRBV7-2 to TRBJ2-7; 9 positions match TRBD1. J lost 1 base, V lost 6 bases, and 7 bases had no gene match. There are 15 residues in the CDR3. Per germline, CDR1 SGHTA and CDR2 FQGNSA. CDR3 residues: CASRPTGGRSYEQYF. CDR3 DNA: TGTGCCAGCAGGCCTACAGGGGGCAGGTCCTACGAGCAGTACTTC.

The chain combines TRBV4-3 with TRBJ1-5, with unresolved D. Germline assignment: CDR1 LGHNA and CDR2 YSLEER. The CDR3 is made up of 14 amino acids. Trimming left V 4 bases short and J 5 bases short, with 12 bases between. The CDR3 reads CASSLGVRDQPQHF. The CDR3 coding sequence is TGCGCCAGCAGCCTCGGGGTGAGAGATCAGCCCCAGCATTTT.

This chain connects TRBV29-1 to TRBJ2-3; 15 nucleotides agree with TRBD2. Germline loops: CDR1 SQVTM, CDR2 ANQGSEA. The CDR3 consists of 15 residues. This CDR3 is CSALGLAGGPGTQYF. The CDR3 DNA sequence: TGCAGTGCACTAGGACTAGCGGGGGGGCCTGGTACGCAGTATTTT.

At least ten counts were recorded for this clonotype. This chain connects TRBV7-2 to TRBJ1-6; TRBD1 agrees at 10 bases. The CDR3 has 14 amino acids. Germline lookup yields CDR1 SGHTA and CDR2 FQGNSA. Trimming removed 5 bases from V and 9 bases from J; junction bases left unmatched: 4. The CDR3 nucleotides are TGTGCCAGCAGCGCCCGGGACAGGGGTTCACCCCTCCACTTT. It yields the protein CASSARDRGSPLHF. Full variable domain (outside the CDR3, taken from reference TRBV7-2 and TRBJ1-6): GAGVSQSPSNKVTEKGKDVELRCDPISGHTALYWYRQSLGQGLEFLIYFQGNSAPDKSGLPSDRFSAERTGGSVSTLTIQRTQQEDSAVYLCASSARDRGSPLHFGNGTRLTVT.

As to this clonotype: This sequence may be a read error, since a much larger clone differs from it by one base. The chain combines TRBV5-1 with TRBJ1-6, with D unclear. Germline CDR1 SGHRS, CDR2 YFSETQ. The CDR3 is 14 amino acids. As DNA, the CDR3 is TGCCCCAGCAGCTTGGGAAAGGATAATTCACCTCTCCACTTT. This encodes CPSSLGKDNSPLHF.

The CDR3 protein is CASSLGQGGRNEKLFF. CDR3 in DNA: TGTGCCAGCAGTTTGGGGCAGGGCGGCAGGAATGAAAAACTGTTTTTT. The chain combines TRBV28 with TRBJ1-4, with D possibly TRBD1 on 5 matching bases. The germline V gene has CDR1 MDHEN and CDR2 SYDVKM. The CDR3 spans 16 residues. V lost 3 bases and J 5 bases, leaving 16 bases between the germline ends.

This clonotype has just a few counts. The chain is built from TRBV15 and TRBJ2-7; 8 bases line up with TRBD2. V gave up 5 bases and J gave up 7 bases; unmatched junction bases: 7. Germline assignment: CDR1 LNHNV and CDR2 YYDKDF (reference sequence). This CDR3 region has 13 residues. This chain's CDR3 is CATSSGGPGEQYF. The CDR3 DNA follows: TGTGCCACCAGCTCGGGGGGGCCGGGTGAGCAGTACTTC.